The 3 T cell receptor beta chains reported below all come from one sample, sequenced in a study of blood T cell repertoires in COVID-19. Only in-frame clones appear in the TCRdb table, and some are missing; sequencing was by immunoSEQ multiplex PCR. The profile covers about 12,000 clones, with about three quarters appearing a single time and around a tenth taken by the ten largest. The sequenced sample consisted of peripheral blood. The receptors were gathered from a man aged 55 to 69 with COVID-19, enrolled during active disease.

This clone was picked up a small number of times. The V and J genes are TRBV19 and TRBJ2-7, with D possibly matching TRBD1 (7 bases). The CDR3 loop spans 15 amino acids. V was clipped by 3 bases and J by 3 bases, with 15 bases between them. CDR1 is LNHDA and CDR2 is SQIVND in the germline V gene (reference sequence). This CDR3 reads CASSITRQGGYEQYF. Here the CDR3 DNA reads TGTGCCAGTAGTATTACGAGACAGGGAGGCTACGAGCAGTACTTC.

The J gene is TRBJ2-1, the V gene TRBV4-3; 10 bases fit TRBD2. The junction had 6 bases not matched to a gene; V was cut back by 3 bases and J by 4 bases. The CDR3 consists of 16 residues. Germline CDR1 is LGHNA and CDR2 is YSLEER. CDR3 protein: CASSQSGTSAYNEQFF. CDR3 DNA sequence: TGCGCCAGCAGCCAGTCCGGGACTAGCGCATACAATGAGCAGTTCTTC.

The gene calls are TRBV10-2 and TRBJ2-1, with D tentatively TRBD2 (6 bases). This CDR3 region has 15 residues. From germline, CDR1 is WSHSY and CDR2 SAAADI. V lost 6 bases and J 0 bases, leaving 12 bases between the germline ends. The CDR3 DNA reads as TGCGCCAGCAGACCCCTAGCGAGCTCCTACAATGAGCAGTTCTTC. Its translation is CASRPLASSYNEQFF.